This record concerns one T cell receptor (beta chain) sequence. The antigen it binds to is not known. Per-base quality was not reported, and no clone a single base away is much larger than it. V is trimmed back by 6 bases and J by 3 bases, and the junction contains 4 bases that no gene match accounts for. CDR1 and CDR2, per the germline V gene, are LGHNA and YNFKEQ. From the cysteine through the phenylalanine, the CDR3 covers 15 amino acids. The only DNA kept is the CDR3, 45 bases in frame from the first base. The data were obtained in a study of chemoradiotherapy in HPV16-positive cancers (dated 2022 in TCRdb). General notes on the study: Using functional T-cell assays on cells from a couple of HPV16-positive patients, the researchers defined candidate HPV-specific T-cell clones and common TCR motifs. The study asked whether T-cell immunity to the HPV oncoproteins E6 and E7 changes during chemoradiotherapy and whether this immunity affects survival. Next, the candidate HPV-specific TCRs and motifs were followed in TCR repertoires from around 91 patients with HPV-related cancers. Broader findings and caveats from the paper: Only two HPV16-positive patients were used to derive the functional definition of HPV-specific T cells, and the survival association was reported for HPV16-positive patients. In HPV16-positive patients, expansion of HPV-responsive T cells during chemoradiotherapy was associated with improved recurrence-free survival. Expansion of candidate HPV-specific clones and E7-related TCR motifs was observed in the tumor microenvironment during treatment, whereas no such expansion was observed for non-HPV-specific T cells.

The library came from the immunoSEQ multiplex PCR assay. TCRdb limited this immuneACCESS table to in-frame rearrangements with V and J called. A share of clones is missing; checked studies link under half to unresolved V genes, and the rest is unexplained. This sample comprises roughly 32,000 clones, about 89% of them detected only once. Jointly, the top ten make up more than 3% of the sample. Repertoires were sampled repeatedly over the course of chemoradiotherapy, so clonal expansion could be followed in the tumor microenvironment. Source: blood, taken from a patient who underwent chemoradiotherapy. The chain is made from TRBV4-2 and TRBJ2-2; TRBD1 fits 10 bases in the junction. This receptor was identified in a human donor with HPV-associated anogenital cancer. CDR3 region: CASRGQGQYTGELFF. The sequenced DNA: TGTGCCAGCAGGGGACAGGGGCAGTACACCGGGGAGCTGTTTTTT.